This TCR beta chain was recovered during a study of T cell repertoires in aging, cancer and after chemotherapy. Study observations and caveats: Median generation probability rose over the chemotherapy interval in each cancer cohort, suggesting rebound thymic output.

Points on this clonotype: Its antigen is not known. This sequence may be a read error, since a much larger clone differs from it by one base.

TRB rearrangements spanning V, D and J were amplified using mixed TRB-A/B primers. Using its own MiXCR run on the multiplex PCR reads, TCRdb lists one record per CDR3 protein. The sample lists some 1,800 distinct CDR3 sequences, approximately 25% occurring once. This CDR3 is built from 14 residues. Germline V gene sequence: CDR1 MNHEY, CDR2 SMNVEV (reference sequence). The template was genomic DNA from peripheral blood, not RNA. The V call is TRBV27, the J call TRBJ1-1; 7 nucleotides agree with TRBD1. The sample comprised blood. This sequence originates from a human donor with a solid tumor. The CDR3 sequence: CASRRDRENTEPFF. The CDR3 DNA reads as TGTGCCAGCAGACGAGACAGGGAAAACACTGAACCTTTCTTT.